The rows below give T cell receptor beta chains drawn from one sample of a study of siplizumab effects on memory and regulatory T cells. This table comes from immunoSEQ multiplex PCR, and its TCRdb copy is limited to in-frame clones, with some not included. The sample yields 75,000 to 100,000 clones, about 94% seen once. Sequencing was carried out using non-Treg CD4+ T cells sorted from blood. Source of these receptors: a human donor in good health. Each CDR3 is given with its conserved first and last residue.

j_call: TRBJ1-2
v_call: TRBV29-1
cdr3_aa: CSVEGSKGGPNYGYTF

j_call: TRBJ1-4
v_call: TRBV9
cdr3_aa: CASSSGTGRWEKLFF

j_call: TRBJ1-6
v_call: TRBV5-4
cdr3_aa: CASSLQGRGNSPLHF

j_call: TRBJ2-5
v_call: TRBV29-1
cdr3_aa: CSVVPGTLQETQYF

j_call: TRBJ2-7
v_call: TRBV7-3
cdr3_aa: CASSTPLAGVRSYEQYF

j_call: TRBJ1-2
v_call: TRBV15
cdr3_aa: CATSTSTTGAPGGRGYTF

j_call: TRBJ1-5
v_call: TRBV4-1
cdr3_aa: CASSQDSYSNQPQHF

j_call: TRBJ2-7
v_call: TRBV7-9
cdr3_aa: CASASQYEQYF

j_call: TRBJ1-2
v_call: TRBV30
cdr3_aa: CAWSVDQGISFF

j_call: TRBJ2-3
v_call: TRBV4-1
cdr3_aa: CASLRTTGTGISTDTQYF

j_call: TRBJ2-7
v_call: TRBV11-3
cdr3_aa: CASSLGPPSSYEQYF

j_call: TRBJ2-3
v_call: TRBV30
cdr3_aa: CAWSVGDTQYF

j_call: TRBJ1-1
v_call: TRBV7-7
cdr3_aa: CASSRDRNTEAFF

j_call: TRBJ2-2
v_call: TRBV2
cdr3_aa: CASSTDRTDTGELFF

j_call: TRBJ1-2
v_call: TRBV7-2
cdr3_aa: CASSLAQGGGYTF

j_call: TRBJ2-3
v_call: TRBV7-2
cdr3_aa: CASSQTSGTDTQYF

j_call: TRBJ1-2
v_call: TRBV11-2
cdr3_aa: CASSFSTGTEYGYTF

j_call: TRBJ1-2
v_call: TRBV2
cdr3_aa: CASREQGQLNYGYTF

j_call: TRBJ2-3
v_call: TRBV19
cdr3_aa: CATRVGSSTDTQYF

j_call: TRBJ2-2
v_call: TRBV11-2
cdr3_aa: CASSLWTSGRPRRELFF

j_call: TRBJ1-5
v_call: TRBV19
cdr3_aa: CASSIAGLGPQHF

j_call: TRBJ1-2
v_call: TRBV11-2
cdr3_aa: CASSFTSGDPGYTF

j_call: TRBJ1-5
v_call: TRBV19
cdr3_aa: CASSIDRSSSNQPQHF

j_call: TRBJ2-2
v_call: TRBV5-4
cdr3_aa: CASSGTSGGAVELFF

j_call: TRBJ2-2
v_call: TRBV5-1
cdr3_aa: CASSLAGWDTGELFF

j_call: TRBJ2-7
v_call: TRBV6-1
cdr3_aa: CASSLDGPYEQYF

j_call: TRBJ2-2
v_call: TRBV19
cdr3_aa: CASSIVAGLNTGELFF

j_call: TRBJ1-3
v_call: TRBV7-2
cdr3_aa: CASSAVGGFSSGNTIYF

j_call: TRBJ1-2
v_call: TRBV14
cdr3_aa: CASSQMSGANYGYTF

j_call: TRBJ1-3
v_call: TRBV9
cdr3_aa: CASSPATSSGNTIYF

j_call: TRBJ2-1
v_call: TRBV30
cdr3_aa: CAWSADNNEQFF

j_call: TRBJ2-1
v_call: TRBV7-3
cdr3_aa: CASSLGTGGWNEQFF

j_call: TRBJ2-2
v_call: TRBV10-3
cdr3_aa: CAISEGTSGPRVSGELFF

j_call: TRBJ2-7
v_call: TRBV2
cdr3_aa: CASSEQGLREQYF

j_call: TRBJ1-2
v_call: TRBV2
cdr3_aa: CASLRRYGYTF

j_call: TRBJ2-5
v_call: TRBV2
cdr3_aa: CASSERTQYF

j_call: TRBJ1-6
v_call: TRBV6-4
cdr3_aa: CASSLETGDNSPLHF

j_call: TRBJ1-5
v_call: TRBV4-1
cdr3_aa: CASSQEWTGNQPQHF

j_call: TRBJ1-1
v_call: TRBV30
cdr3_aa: CAWSVFLKNTEAFF

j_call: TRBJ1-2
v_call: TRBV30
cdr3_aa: CAWSGQGEVIEYGYTF

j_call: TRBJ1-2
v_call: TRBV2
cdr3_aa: CASKDRLLSYGYTF

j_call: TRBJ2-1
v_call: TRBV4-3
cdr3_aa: CASSQPTNGNNEQFF

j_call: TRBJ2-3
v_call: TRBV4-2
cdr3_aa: CASSQDGVWLAGTDTQYF

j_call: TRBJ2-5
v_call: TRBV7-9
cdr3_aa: CASSPAQTQYF

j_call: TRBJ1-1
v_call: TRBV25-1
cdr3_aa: CASRDSEPEAFF

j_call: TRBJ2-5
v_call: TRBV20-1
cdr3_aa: CSASMGETQYF

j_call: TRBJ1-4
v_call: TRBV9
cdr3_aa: CASSPRGSNEKLFF

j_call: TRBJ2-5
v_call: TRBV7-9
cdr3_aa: CASSLLRWAAQETQYF

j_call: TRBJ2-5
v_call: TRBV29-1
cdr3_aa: CSARGRGRGETQYF

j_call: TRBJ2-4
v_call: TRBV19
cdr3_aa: CASSIEGAGGQEVAKNIQYF

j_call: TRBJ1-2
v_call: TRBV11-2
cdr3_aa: CASSATRTGGLGYTF

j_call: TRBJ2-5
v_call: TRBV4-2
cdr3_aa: CASSQAGLAGGGETQYF

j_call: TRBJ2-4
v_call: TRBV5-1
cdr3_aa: CASSNGQPRDIQYF

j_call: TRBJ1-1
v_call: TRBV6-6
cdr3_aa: CASSYRRDTEAFF

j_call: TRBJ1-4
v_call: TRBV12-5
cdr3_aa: CASGGGTANEKLFF